This T cell receptor beta chain was captured in a study of T cells in Graves' hyperthyroidism and ophthalmopathy. Turning to the study itself: Once the initial diagnosis was made, peripheral blood was obtained before any treatment.

Findings and caveats of the study: Clonotypes that were expanded in thyroid above 0.001 mostly appeared in blood too. Stable hyperthyroidism was separated from ophthalmopathy by a model based on 13 V-J features.

RNA transcripts were the template for amplifying TCR beta CDR3 regions. First-round RT-PCR with HTBI primers amplified the TCR CDR3 region. TCRdb itself ran the multiplex PCR reads through MiXCR, one entry per CDR3 protein. The sample has around 350,000 distinct CDR3 sequences, approximately 18% seen once. Any symptoms of ophthalmopathy came after the first hyperthyroidism diagnosis, from which the blood sample dates. This clonotype was detected many times. As yet, its antigen is unknown. The sequence was collected from a woman aged 30 to 39 with Graves' hyperthyroidism that later progressed to Graves' ophthalmopathy. Sequenced material: blood.

The CDR3, as DNA: TGTGCCAGTAGTATAGATTGGCGCGAGCAGTTCTTC. This gives the protein CASSIDWREQFF. The rearrangement uses TRBV19 and TRBJ2-1; D remains unclear. The ends were cut back, 0 bases at V and 10 bases at J, with 7 bases in the middle. This CDR3 contains 12 residues. Germline CDR1 and CDR2: LNHDA and SQIVND (reference sequence).